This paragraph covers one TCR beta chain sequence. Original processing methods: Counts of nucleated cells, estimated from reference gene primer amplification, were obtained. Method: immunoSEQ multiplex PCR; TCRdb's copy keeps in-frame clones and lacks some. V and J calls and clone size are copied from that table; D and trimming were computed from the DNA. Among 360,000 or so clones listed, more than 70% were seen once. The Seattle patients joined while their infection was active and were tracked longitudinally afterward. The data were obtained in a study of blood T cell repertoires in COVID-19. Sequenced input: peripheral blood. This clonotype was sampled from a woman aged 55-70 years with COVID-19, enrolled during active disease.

The CDR3 protein is CASSPYPPGQATDTQYF. The CDR3 DNA is TGTGCCAGCAGCCCTTACCCTCCGGGACAGGCCACAGATACGCAGTATTTT. The chain recombines TRBV14 with TRBJ2-3; 8 bases are a match to TRBD1. Unmatched junction bases numbered 11, after V lost 4 bases and J lost 2 bases. The length of the CDR3 is 17 residues. Germline-derived CDR1 and CDR2 are SGHDN and FVKESK.